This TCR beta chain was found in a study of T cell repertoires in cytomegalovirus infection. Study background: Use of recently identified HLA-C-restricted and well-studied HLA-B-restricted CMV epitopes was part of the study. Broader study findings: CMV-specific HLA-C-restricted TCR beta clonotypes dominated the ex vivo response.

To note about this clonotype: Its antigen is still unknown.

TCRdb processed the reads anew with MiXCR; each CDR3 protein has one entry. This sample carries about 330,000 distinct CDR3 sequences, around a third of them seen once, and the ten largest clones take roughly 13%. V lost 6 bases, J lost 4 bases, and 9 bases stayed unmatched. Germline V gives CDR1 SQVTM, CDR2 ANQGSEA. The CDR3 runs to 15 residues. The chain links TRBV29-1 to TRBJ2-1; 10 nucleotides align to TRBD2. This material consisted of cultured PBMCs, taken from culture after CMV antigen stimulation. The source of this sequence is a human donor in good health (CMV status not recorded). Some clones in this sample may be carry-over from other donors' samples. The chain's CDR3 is CSVVKREGGYNEQFF. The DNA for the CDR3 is TGCAGCGTGGTAAAGCGGGAGGGGGGTTACAATGAGCAGTTCTTC.